These 19 T cell receptor beta chains were all obtained from the same sample, sequenced in a study of OX40 agonist ivuxolimab in advanced cancers. Repertoires were generated with immunoSEQ multiplex PCR, while TCRdb's copy carries only in-frame clones and drops some. The sample contains fewer than 65,000 clones, 70% to 90% of which appear only once. The specimen was CD4+ or CD8+ T cells sorted from blood, collected in a trial of the OX40 agonist ivuxolimab. The receptors were gathered from an adult with an advanced solid tumor such as melanoma, head and neck, liver or kidney cancer.

The chain has TRBV15 and TRBJ2-3; D is perhaps TRBD2 (5 bases). This CDR3 contains 16 residues. The V gene's germline CDR1 is LNHNV and CDR2 YYDKDF (reference sequence). V was trimmed by 0 bases and J by 2 bases, leaving 12 bases between them. CDR3 bases: TGTGCCACCAGCAGAGAGGCAGGACTCCTCACAGATACGCAGTATTTT. It translates to CATSREAGLLTDTQYF.

This clone was picked up a small number of times. The V and J genes are TRBV5-1 and TRBJ2-1; unclear D gene. V was cut by 0 bases and J by 7 bases, with 14 bases left in between. The CDR3 is 15 amino acids. The germline V gene encodes CDR1 SGHRS and CDR2 YFSETQ. The CDR3 sequence: CASSLVGLGNNEQFF. The CDR3 nucleotides are TGCGCCAGCAGCTTGGTAGGGCTAGGAAATAATGAGCAGTTCTTC.

The chain links TRBV7-6 to TRBJ1-6; D gene uncertain. CDR3 length equals 15 residues. Germline V gives CDR1 SGHVS, CDR2 FNYEAQ. V shed 5 bases and J shed 5 bases, with 13 bases lying between them. CDR3 protein: CASSRNLGNNSPLHF. In DNA, the CDR3 is TGTGCCAGCAGCAGGAATCTTGGAAATAATTCACCCCTCCACTTT. The full variable domain, completed using reference TRBV7-6 and TRBJ1-6, is GAGVSQSPRYKVTKRGQDVALRCDPISGHVSLYWYRQALGQGPEFLTYFNYEAQQDKSGLPNDRFSAERPEGSISTLTIQRTEQRDSAMYRCASSRNLGNNSPLHFGNGTRLTVT.

V is TRBV14 and J is TRBJ2-2; D is ambiguous. The CDR3 loop spans 17 amino acids. Germline V gives CDR1 SGHDN, CDR2 FVKESK. V shed 4 bases and J shed 3 bases, with 18 bases lying between them. The CDR3, as DNA: TGTGCCAGCAGCCTGGCCCGGACCCCCAAACACACCGGGGAGCTGTTTTTT. This sequence encodes CASSLARTPKHTGELFF.

The J gene is TRBJ2-1, the V gene TRBV6-5, with D perhaps matching TRBD1 or TRBD2 (6 bases each). Germline values: CDR1 MNHEY, CDR2 SVGAGI. The CDR3 spans 13 residues. The ends were cut back, 2 bases at V and 10 bases at J, with 12 bases in the middle. This CDR3 is CASSYRGADEQFF. CDR3 sequence (DNA): TGTGCCAGCAGTTACAGGGGGGCTGACGAGCAGTTCTTC.

The sample holds one count of this clone. This chain links TRBV6-1 with TRBJ1-1; D remains unclear. Per the germline V gene, CDR1 is MNHNS and CDR2 is SASEGT. The CDR3 totals 14 residues. Between the trimmed V and J ends, which lost 5 bases and 4 bases, there was a span of 14 bases. The CDR3 DNA sequence: TGTGCCAGCAGTTCTCTGCATGAGGCCACTGAAGCTTTCTTT. Residues: CASSSLHEATEAFF.

This chain links TRBV7-6 with TRBJ1-6, with TRBD1 as a possible D gene (5 bases). V shed 4 bases and J shed 9 bases, with 16 bases lying between them. The germline V gene has CDR1 SGHVS and CDR2 FNYEAQ. The CDR3 is 15 amino acids. Here the CDR3 reads CASSSGTGLGSPLHF. The DNA for the CDR3 is TGTGCCAGCAGCTCAGGGACGGGTCTAGGTTCACCCCTCCACTTT.

The chain has TRBV5-1 and TRBJ1-3; D is unclear. V lost 0 bases, J lost 0 bases, and 7 bases lay in between. Germline CDR1 reads SGHRS; CDR2 reads YFSETQ. CDR3 size: 15 residues. The CDR3 DNA reads as TGCGCCAGCAGCTTGGAGCGGAGCTCTGGAAACACCATATATTTT. Its translation: CASSLERSSGNTIYF. The variable domain in full, with the rest retrieved from reference TRBV5-1 and TRBJ1-3, is KAGVTQTPRYLIKTRGQQVTLSCSPISGHRSVSWYQQTPGQGLQFLFEYFSETQRNKGNFPGRFSGRQFSNSRSEMNVSTLELGDSALYLCASSLERSSGNTIYFGEGSWLTVV.

The CDR3 here is CASSRTNLNTEAFF. The CDR3 region has the DNA TGTGCCAGCAGTCGGACTAATCTGAACACTGAAGCTTTCTTT. The rearrangement uses TRBV6-5 and TRBJ1-1; no clear D gene. This CDR3 has 14 amino acids. Germline lookup yields CDR1 MNHEY and CDR2 SVGAGI. V shed 5 bases and J shed 0 bases, with 10 bases lying between them.

This clone was seen only once. The CDR3 DNA sequence: TGTGCCAGCAGGGCCGGGTGGGGTAGCGGCTACGAGCAGTACTTC. Translated, it gives CASRAGWGSGYEQYF. The chain recombines TRBV28 with TRBJ2-7, with D possibly matching TRBD2 (6 bases). The CDR3 consists of 15 residues. The ends were cut back, 6 bases at V and 3 bases at J, with 18 bases in the middle. Germline V CDR1 and CDR2: MDHEN, SYDVKM.

The chain joins TRBV18 to TRBJ1-2; D remains unclear. The CDR3 is 13 amino acids. V lost 8 bases and J lost 8, with 18 bases in between. The germline V gene has CDR1 KGHSH and CDR2 LQKENI. The chain's CDR3 is CASQATREGGYTF. Written as DNA, the CDR3 is TGTGCCAGCCAAGCTACTCGGGAAGGAGGCTACACCTTC.

The rearrangement links TRBV18 to TRBJ1-1; D not resolved. Per the germline V gene, CDR1 is KGHSH and CDR2 is LQKENI. CDR3 size: 13 residues. The germline V and J ends were trimmed by 0 bases and 11 bases, with 13 bases remaining between them. The CDR3 nucleotides are TGTGCCAGCTCACCACCGAACCGGGGAGTGGCTTTCTTT. Translated: CASSPPNRGVAFF.

The rearrangement uses TRBV7-2 and TRBJ2-5; 7 bases align to TRBD1. Germline V gene sequence: CDR1 SGHTA, CDR2 FQGNSA. Unmatched junction bases numbered 8, after V lost 6 bases and J lost 4 bases. The CDR3 length is 14 residues. The CDR3 reads CASSRQGGGETQYF. The CDR3 DNA sequence: TGTGCCAGCAGTCGACAGGGTGGAGGAGAGACCCAGTACTTC.

This rearrangement joins TRBV5-1 to TRBJ1-2; 9 bases line up with TRBD1. The CDR3 consists of 15 residues. Germline CDR1 and CDR2: SGHRS and YFSETQ. After removal of 3 bases from V and 7 bases from J, the junction contained 10 bases not matched to a gene. CDR3 in amino acids: CASSWRDREEGGYTF. The CDR3 DNA follows: TGCGCCAGCAGCTGGCGGGACAGGGAAGAGGGTGGCTACACCTTC.

The chain has TRBV13 and TRBJ1-2; no reliable D call. Trimming shortened V by 0 bases and J by 4 bases, and 6 bases separated the two germline ends. This CDR3 is 13 amino acids long. The germline V gene encodes CDR1 PRHDT and CDR2 FYEKMQ (reference sequence). The chain's CDR3 is CASSLGKSYGYTF. As DNA, the CDR3 is TGTGCCAGCAGCTTAGGGAAATCCTATGGCTACACCTTC.

The rearrangement uses TRBV19 and TRBJ2-7; TRBD1 might be the D (6 bases). The V gene's germline CDR1 is LNHDA and CDR2 SQIVND (reference sequence). The CDR3 contains 14 residues. Trimming shortened V by 7 bases and J by 2 bases, and 15 bases separated the two germline ends. In DNA, the CDR3 is TGTGCCAGTAAAGTGGGGGCGGCGGCCTACGAGCAGTACTTC. Translating it yields CASKVGAAAYEQYF.

This clone appeared once. This chain joins TRBV6-1 and TRBJ2-3, with D tentatively TRBD2 (6 bases). The length of the CDR3 is 16 residues. V lost 0 bases and J 5 bases, leaving 15 bases between the germline ends. Looked up from germline, CDR1 is MNHNS and CDR2 is SASEGT. CDR3 nucleotide sequence: TGTGCCAGCAGTGAAGCGCCGCAGGTGGGGGGAGATACGCAGTATTTT. This translates into CASSEAPQVGGDTQYF.

The chain joins TRBV15 to TRBJ2-1, with 12 nucleotides matching TRBD2. Looked up from germline, CDR1 is LNHNV and CDR2 is YYDKDF (reference sequence). The CDR3 is made up of 14 amino acids. J was trimmed by 6 bases and V by 9 bases; bases with no gene match: 6. CDR3 bases: TGTGCCACTACTCCTAGCGGGGGGGCCAATGAGCAGTTCTTC. Translating gives CATTPSGGANEQFF.

The chain links TRBV28 to TRBJ2-6; tentative D call: TRBD2 (6 bases). Germline assignment: CDR1 MDHEN and CDR2 SYDVKM. The CDR3 loop spans 15 amino acids. V lost 3 bases, J lost 0 bases, and 6 bases lay in between. CDR3 bases: TGTGCCAGCAGTTTGGGGGGCTCTGGGGCCAACGTCCTGACTTTC. Amino acid sequence: CASSLGGSGANVLTF.